These T cell receptor beta chains were read from a single sample in a study of shared clonotypes between healthy human individuals. Sequencing was performed with immunoSEQ multiplex PCR; in TCRdb, only in-frame clones are kept and a portion is missing. Of approximately 2.1 million clones listed, more than 85% are singletons. Material: naive CD4+ T cells from PBMCs. These receptors came from a man aged 18 to 29 in good health. Some clones in this sample may be carry-over from other donors' samples. The CDR3 runs from the conserved cysteine through the conserved F or W. Each record gives: V gene, CDR3 length, D gene, clone size, J gene, CDR3 protein, CDR3 DNA. D genes are given only for firm matches. Only some rows state a clone size, as once, few, many or a class for expanded clones.

>TRBV4-2|18|TRBD2|.|TRBJ2-1
CASSQDYGTSSIRAEQFF
TGTGCCAGCAGCCAAGACTACGGGACTAGCTCGATTAGAGCAGAGCAGTTCTTC
>TRBV2|15|.|.|TRBJ1-2
CASSPRGFALYGYTF
TGTGCCAGCAGTCCCCGGGGCTTCGCCTTATATGGCTACACCTTC
>TRBV7-8|15|.|.|TRBJ2-7
CASSLADAPYYEQYF
TGTGCCAGCAGCTTAGCCGACGCCCCATACTACGAGCAGTACTTC
>TRBV28|15|TRBD1|.|TRBJ1-5
CASSLGQGNNQPQHF
TGTGCCAGCAGTTTAGGACAGGGAAACAATCAGCCCCAGCATTTT
>TRBV6-6|14|.|.|TRBJ1-1
CASSLGSSNTEAFF
TGTGCCAGCAGTCTAGGGTCCAGTAACACTGAAGCTTTCTTT
>TRBV11-3|13|.|.|TRBJ1-1
CASSLELNTEAFF
TGTGCCAGCAGCTTAGAGCTGAACACTGAAGCTTTCTTT
>TRBV6-6|15|.|.|TRBJ2-1
CASSYPKGQYNEQFF
TGTGCCAGCAGTTACCCGAAAGGACAGTACAATGAGCAGTTCTTC
>TRBV29-1|15|.|.|TRBJ2-3
CSVSKTGVRGDTQYF
TGCAGCGTTTCTAAGACGGGAGTTAGAGGAGATACGCAGTATTTT
>TRBV29-1|11|.|few|TRBJ2-5
CSVDRVETQYF
TGCAGCGTTGACAGGGTAGAGACCCAGTACTTC
>TRBV7-2|13|.|.|TRBJ2-7
CASSPGGYYEQYF
TGTGCCAGCAGCCCCGGGGGCTACTACGAGCAGTACTTC
>TRBV5-4|12|.|.|TRBJ2-1
CASSLGPDLQFF
TGTGCCAGCAGCTTGGGACCGGACTTGCAGTTCTTC
>TRBV7-3|15|TRBD2|.|TRBJ2-1
CASSSQLAGPHEQFF
TGTGCCAGCAGCTCGCAACTAGCGGGGCCGCATGAGCAGTTCTTC
>TRBV7-8|16|TRBD1|.|TRBJ1-2
CASSRRTGDVMYGYTF
TGTGCCAGCAGCCGCCGGACAGGGGATGTTATGTATGGCTACACCTTC
>TRBV18|13|.|.|TRBJ2-1
CASSPTGYNEQFF
TGTGCCAGCTCACCCACAGGTTACAATGAGCAGTTCTTC
>TRBV6-5|13|TRBD1|once|TRBJ1-2
CASSPTTGVGYTF
TGTGCCAGCAGTCCGACGACAGGGGTCGGCTACACCTTC
>TRBV7-2|16|.|.|TRBJ1-4
CASSLGLAGGNEKLFF
TGTGCCAGCAGCTTAGGCCTGGCAGGTGGTAACGAAAAACTGTTTTTT
>TRBV9|14|.|.|TRBJ1-3
CASSVNPAGNTIYF
TGTGCCAGCAGCGTTAACCCGGCTGGAAACACCATATATTTT
>TRBV2|12|.|once|TRBJ1-5
CASSRVNQPQHF
TGTGCCAGCAGTCGAGTGAATCAGCCCCAGCATTTT
>TRBV27|14|.|.|TRBJ1-3
CASRRLNSGNTIYF
TGTGCCAGCAGAAGACTGAACTCTGGAAACACCATATATTTT
>TRBV10-3|14|.|.|TRBJ2-7
CAISVGGSTYEQYF
TGTGCCATCAGTGTGGGCGGATCCACCTACGAGCAGTACTTC
>TRBV12-1|19|.|.|TRBJ1-5
CASSPTPPSGPAPSQPQHF
TGTGCCAGCAGCCCGACCCCCCCCTCCGGGCCAGCACCTTCTCAGCCCCAGCATTTT
>TRBV27|14|TRBD2|.|TRBJ2-2
CASSLAENTGELFF
TGTGCCAGCAGCCTAGCGGAGAACACCGGGGAGCTGTTTTTT
>TRBV29-1|13|TRBD1|.|TRBJ1-6
CSDGQGSNSPLHF
TGCAGCGACGGACAGGGGTCGAATTCACCCCTCCACTTT
>TRBV11-2|15|TRBD1|.|TRBJ1-2
CASSPGQGYDYGYTF
TGTGCCAGCAGCCCCGGACAGGGATATGACTATGGCTACACCTTC
>TRBV10-3|13|.|.|TRBJ2-3
CAISEGSPDTQYF
TGTGCCATCAGTGAGGGGAGTCCAGATACGCAGTATTTT
>TRBV28|13|.|.|TRBJ2-2
CASEAGRTGELFF
TGTGCCAGCGAGGCAGGCCGCACCGGGGAGCTGTTTTTT
>TRBV10-3|14|.|.|TRBJ1-5
CAISGFRGNQPQHF
TGTGCCATCAGTGGGTTCCGGGGGAATCAGCCCCAGCATTTT
>TRBV18|13|.|.|TRBJ2-2
CASSPGRTGELFF
TGTGCCAGCTCACCTGGGAGGACCGGGGAGCTGTTTTTT
>TRBV18|15|.|.|TRBJ1-2
CASSPVGDLNYGYTF
TGTGCCAGCTCACCAGTAGGGGACCTAAACTATGGCTACACCTTC
>TRBV5-1|12|.|.|TRBJ2-7
CASSLKGYEQYF
TGCGCCAGCAGCTTGAAAGGCTACGAGCAGTACTTC
>TRBV18|15|.|.|TRBJ1-4
CASSPRGRGNEKLFF
TGTGCCAGCTCCCCTCGCGGCAGGGGTAATGAAAAACTGTTTTTT
>TRBV5-1|14|.|.|TRBJ2-7
CASSFLTSNHEQYF
TGCGCCAGCAGCTTTCTTACTAGTAACCACGAGCAGTACTTC
>TRBV30|13|TRBD2|.|TRBJ2-2
CASGGVGTGELFF
TGTGCCTCGGGGGGGGTAGGCACCGGGGAGCTGTTTTTT
>TRBV11-2|15|.|.|TRBJ2-7
CASSLDLWTAYEQYF
TGTGCCAGCAGCTTAGATCTCTGGACTGCCTACGAGCAGTACTTC